This T cell receptor (beta chain) was sequenced in a study of regulatory T cells in long-lasting Graves disease. The J segment lost 5 bases and the V segment lost 2 bases, leaving 8 bases of the junction unmatched. There are 15 residues in the CDR3. Germline CDR1 SGHRS, CDR2 YFSETQ. Time point denoted: persistent/refractory GD, antithyroid drugs over 5 years with positive TRAb. PBMC-derived RNA was used for the TCR library. Construction of TCR beta libraries relied on iRepertoire HTBI primers and on Arm-PCR targeting CDR3 regions. TCRdb re-derived calls from the multiplex PCR reads in MiXCR, one entry per CDR3 protein. The sample records approximately 500,000 distinct CDR3 sequences, 20% to 25% being singletons.

The specimen comprised peripheral blood mononuclear cells (PBMCs), sampled when the disease was refractory, from a patient treated with antithyroid drugs. This clonotype was sampled from a female donor with Graves disease. This chain uses TRBV5-1 with TRBJ2-5; 8 nucleotides match TRBD2. The CDR3 sequence is CASSFPGGPKETQYF. In DNA form, the CDR3 reads TGCGCCAGCAGCTTCCCGGGGGGGCCGAAGGAGACCCAGTACTTC.